This is a list of T cell receptor beta chains from one sample in a study of T cell changes during pregnancy in multiple sclerosis. Here immunoSEQ multiplex PCR was the method, and the copy in TCRdb shows in-frame clones only, minus some. The repertoire holds more than 45,000 clones, with about 90% as singletons. The sequences come from CD4+ T cells from peripheral blood mononuclear cells, collected after pregnancy. Every receptor here comes from a female donor with multiple sclerosis, enrolled in a pregnancy study. Both conserved end residues are part of each CDR3. A D gene is named only where the DNA matches it firmly. Size tells how often a clone was seen (once, few, many) or the class of an expanded clone, and some rows leave it out.

abundance: -; d_gene: -; j_gene: TRBJ2-2; v_gene: TRBV7-2; len: 15; CDR3aa: CASSLAGSNTGELFF; CDR3nt: TGTGCCAGCAGCTTAGCGGGGAGTAACACCGGGGAGCTGTTTTTT
abundance: -; d_gene: -; j_gene: TRBJ1-3; v_gene: TRBV9; len: 13; CDR3aa: CASSRGSENTIYF; CDR3nt: TGTGCCAGCAGCCGGGGGTCGGAAAACACCATATATTTT
abundance: -; d_gene: -; j_gene: TRBJ1-1; v_gene: TRBV18; len: 14; CDR3aa: CASSPAGMNTEAFF; CDR3nt: TGTGCCAGCTCACCGGCAGGAATGAACACTGAAGCTTTCTTT
abundance: -; d_gene: -; j_gene: TRBJ1-1; v_gene: TRBV7-2; len: 14; CDR3aa: CASSLRRQAPEAFF; CDR3nt: TGTGCCAGCAGCCTTCGCCGCCAGGCCCCTGAAGCTTTCTTT
abundance: -; d_gene: -; j_gene: TRBJ1-2; v_gene: TRBV10-3; len: 12; CDR3aa: CAISGANYGYTF; CDR3nt: TGTGCCATCTCAGGGGCCAACTATGGCTACACCTTC
abundance: -; d_gene: TRBD2; j_gene: TRBJ2-5; v_gene: TRBV2; len: 13; CDR3aa: CASTWGGVGTQYF; CDR3nt: TGTGCCAGCACATGGGGGGGGGTGGGGACCCAGTACTTC
abundance: -; d_gene: TRBD1; j_gene: TRBJ1-6; v_gene: TRBV7-3; len: 14; CDR3aa: CASSLGTDNSPLHF; CDR3nt: TGTGCCAGCAGCTTAGGGACAGATAATTCACCCCTCCACTTT
abundance: -; d_gene: -; j_gene: TRBJ1-1; v_gene: TRBV13; len: 14; CDR3aa: CASSLGSTNTEAFF; CDR3nt: TGTGCCAGCAGCTTGGGCAGTACGAACACTGAAGCTTTCTTT
abundance: once; d_gene: -; j_gene: TRBJ1-1; v_gene: TRBV9; len: 15; CDR3aa: CASSVVGGVNTEAFF; CDR3nt: TGTGCCAGCAGCGTAGTCGGCGGCGTGAACACTGAAGCTTTCTTT
abundance: once; d_gene: -; j_gene: TRBJ2-1; v_gene: TRBV29-1; len: 12; CDR3aa: CSVEGAPSTRFF; CDR3nt: TGCAGCGTTGAAGGGGCCCCATCAACCCGGTTCTTC
abundance: -; d_gene: TRBD1; j_gene: TRBJ1-4; v_gene: TRBV15; len: 14; CDR3aa: CATSRVSGGEKLFF; CDR3nt: TGTGCCACCAGCAGAGTATCAGGGGGGGAAAAACTGTTTTTT
abundance: -; d_gene: -; j_gene: TRBJ1-6; v_gene: TRBV7-2; len: 15; CDR3aa: CASSSGQGGYSPLHF; CDR3nt: TGTGCCAGCAGCTCCGGCCAGGGCGGATACTCACCCCTCCACTTT
abundance: -; d_gene: TRBD2; j_gene: TRBJ2-5; v_gene: TRBV7-9; len: 16; CDR3aa: CASRSGTSGGQETQYF; CDR3nt: TGTGCCAGCAGGAGCGGGACTAGCGGGGGCCAAGAGACCCAGTACTTC
abundance: -; d_gene: TRBD1; j_gene: TRBJ2-7; v_gene: TRBV6-5; len: 16; CDR3aa: CASSYESGQGPYEQYF; CDR3nt: TGTGCCAGCAGTTACGAATCGGGACAGGGGCCCTACGAGCAGTACTTC
abundance: -; d_gene: -; j_gene: TRBJ1-3; v_gene: TRBV2; len: 14; CDR3aa: CASSTLTMTHTIYF; CDR3nt: TGTGCCAGCAGTACCCTAACTATGACGCACACCATATATTTT
abundance: -; d_gene: -; j_gene: TRBJ2-3; v_gene: TRBV19; len: 12; CDR3aa: CASSPKKDTQYF; CDR3nt: TGTGCCAGTAGTCCCAAAAAAGATACGCAGTATTTT
abundance: -; d_gene: -; j_gene: TRBJ2-1; v_gene: TRBV4-3; len: 16; CDR3aa: CASSQPDSSSYNEQFF; CDR3nt: TGCGCCAGCAGCCAGCCCGACTCCAGCTCCTACAATGAGCAGTTCTTC
abundance: -; d_gene: -; j_gene: TRBJ2-1; v_gene: TRBV10-3; len: 10; CDR3aa: CAIGEIEQFF; CDR3nt: TGTGCCATCGGAGAGATTGAGCAGTTCTTC
abundance: -; d_gene: TRBD1; j_gene: TRBJ2-6; v_gene: TRBV27; len: 19; CDR3aa: CASSAKWGQGVSGANVLTF; CDR3nt: TGTGCCAGCAGCGCCAAGTGGGGACAGGGGGTATCTGGGGCCAACGTCCTGACTTTC
abundance: -; d_gene: TRBD1; j_gene: TRBJ1-4; v_gene: TRBV7-2; len: 17; CDR3aa: CASSVTSQGAVARKLFF; CDR3nt: TGTGCCAGCAGCGTTACCTCTCAGGGGGCCGTAGCTCGGAAACTGTTTTTT
abundance: -; d_gene: TRBD1; j_gene: TRBJ1-6; v_gene: TRBV5-4; len: 14; CDR3aa: CASSPPGQGSPLHF; CDR3nt: TGTGCCAGCAGCCCTCCGGGACAGGGCTCACCCCTCCACTTT
abundance: -; d_gene: TRBD2; j_gene: TRBJ2-7; v_gene: TRBV27; len: 20; CDR3aa: CASSFLPLELAGPPYYEQYF; CDR3nt: TGTGCCAGCAGTTTCCTTCCTCTGGAGCTAGCGGGGCCACCTTACTACGAGCAGTACTTC
abundance: -; d_gene: TRBD2; j_gene: TRBJ2-7; v_gene: TRBV9; len: 14; CDR3aa: CASSPRTRVYEQYF; CDR3nt: TGTGCCAGCAGCCCGAGGACTAGAGTCTACGAGCAGTACTTC
abundance: -; d_gene: -; j_gene: TRBJ2-7; v_gene: TRBV5-4; len: 13; CDR3aa: CASSTTGSNEQYF; CDR3nt: TGTGCCAGCAGCACCACGGGGTCCAACGAGCAGTACTTC
abundance: -; d_gene: -; j_gene: TRBJ1-4; v_gene: TRBV15; len: 15; CDR3aa: CATSRDPGVGEKLFF; CDR3nt: TGTGCCACCAGCAGAGATCCAGGGGTGGGTGAAAAACTGTTTTTT
abundance: once; d_gene: TRBD2; j_gene: TRBJ2-1; v_gene: TRBV5-1; len: 18; CDR3aa: CASSWGGTSGGTYNEQFF; CDR3nt: TGCGCCAGCAGCTGGGGTGGGACTAGCGGGGGGACTTACAATGAGCAGTTCTTC
abundance: -; d_gene: TRBD1; j_gene: TRBJ2-7; v_gene: TRBV10-3; len: 14; CDR3aa: CAISPRQGAYEQYF; CDR3nt: TGTGCCATCAGTCCACGACAGGGGGCCTACGAGCAGTACTTC